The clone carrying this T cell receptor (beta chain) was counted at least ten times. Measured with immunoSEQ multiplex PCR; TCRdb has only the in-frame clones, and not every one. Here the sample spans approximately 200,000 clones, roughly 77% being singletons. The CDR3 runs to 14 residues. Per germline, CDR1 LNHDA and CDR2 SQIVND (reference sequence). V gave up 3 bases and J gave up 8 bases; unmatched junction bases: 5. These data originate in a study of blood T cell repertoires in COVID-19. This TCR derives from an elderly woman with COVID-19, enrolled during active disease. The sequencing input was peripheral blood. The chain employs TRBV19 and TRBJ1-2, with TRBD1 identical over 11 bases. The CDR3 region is CASSIGQGAGGYTF. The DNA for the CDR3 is TGTGCCAGTAGTATCGGACAGGGGGCTGGAGGCTACACCTTC.